The 24 T cell receptor beta chains below were found in one sample sequenced in a study of regulatory T cells in long-lasting Graves disease. In building TCR beta libraries, iRepertoire HTBI primers were used together with Arm-PCR of CDR3 regions. TCRdb processed the multiplex PCR reads anew with MiXCR; each CDR3 protein has one entry. In the table there are about 320,000 distinct CDR3 sequences, 18% of which are singletons. Documented time point: newly diagnosed GD, antithyroid drugs for less than 3 months. Researchers made the TCR library from RNA that was extracted from PBMCs. The sequencing used peripheral blood mononuclear cells (PBMCs), collected at new diagnosis, from a patient treated with antithyroid drugs. Every receptor here comes from a female donor with Graves disease.

This clonotype was counted at least ten times. The rearrangement links TRBV7-3 to TRBJ2-7; TRBD1 agrees at 10 bases. The CDR3 extends over 15 amino acids. V gave up 0 bases and J gave up 7 bases; unmatched junction bases: 6. Looked up from germline, CDR1 is SGHTA and CDR2 is FQGTGA. The CDR3 DNA reads TGTGCCAGCAGCTTAACTTCTGACAGGGGGCAAGAGCAGTACTTC. It encodes CASSLTSDRGQEQYF.

At least ten counts were recorded for this clonotype. The J gene is TRBJ1-1, the V gene TRBV6-1; perhaps TRBD1 as D (5 bases). The CDR3 is 14 amino acids. Germline assignment: CDR1 MNHNS and CDR2 SASEGT. Trimming took 6 bases from V and 1 from J, leaving 12 bases between them. CDR3 sequence (DNA): TGTGCCAGCAGGTCCTCAACAGGGAACACTGAAGCTTTCTTT. This translates into CASRSSTGNTEAFF.

The sample holds one count of this clonotype. The chain couples TRBV27 to TRBJ1-5, with 9 bases fitting TRBD1. This CDR3 contains 14 residues. V gave up 5 bases and J gave up 7 bases; unmatched junction bases: 6. Germline V gene lookup returns CDR1 MNHEY and CDR2 SMNVEV (reference sequence). CDR3 protein: CASSPGTGYQPQHF. The CDR3, as DNA: TGTGCCAGCAGTCCGGGGACAGGGTACCAGCCCCAGCATTTT.

This clonotype was observed many times. The chain joins TRBV2 to TRBJ2-1, with 10 nucleotides matching TRBD2. CDR3 length equals 16 residues. J lost 2 bases, V lost 4 bases, and 5 bases had no gene match. In germline, CDR1 is SNHLY, CDR2 FYNNEI. CDR3 in DNA: TGTGCCAGCAGTGTTTGGACTAGCGGAACCTACAATGAGCAGTTCTTC. Amino acids: CASSVWTSGTYNEQFF.

In its sample, this clonotype was seen a few times. This chain connects TRBV5-1 to TRBJ2-5; 7 bases line up with TRBD2. V shed 0 bases, J shed 5 bases, and the junction held 4 bases outside the gene matches. CDR1 SGHRS and CDR2 YFSETQ come from the germline V gene. The CDR3 is 14 amino acids. This chain's CDR3 is CASSLGTSRETQYF. The CDR3 region has the DNA TGCGCCAGCAGCTTGGGGACTAGTCGGGAGACCCAGTACTTC.

The V gene is TRBV28, the J gene TRBJ1-2; 7 bases line up with TRBD1. This CDR3 has 12 amino acids. The junction had 6 bases not matched to a gene; V was cut back by 7 bases and J by 7 bases. Germline CDR1 reads MDHEN; CDR2 reads SYDVKM. The CDR3 sequence is CASTRGEGGYTF. The CDR3 DNA sequence: TGTGCCAGCACCAGGGGGGAGGGTGGCTACACCTTC.

This clonotype was detected many times. V is TRBV6-1 and J is TRBJ1-2; tentatively, D is TRBD1 (6 bases). The CDR3 sequence is 17 residues long. Trimming cost V 0 bases and J 0 bases, with 14 bases left between them. The germline V gene has CDR1 MNHNS and CDR2 SASEGT. The CDR3 DNA sequence: TGTGCCAGCAGTGAAGCCGAATGGACAGAAGCTAACTATGGCTACACCTTC. Translating gives CASSEAEWTEANYGYTF.

This clonotype was counted many times. V is TRBV3-1 and J is TRBJ1-5; D is perhaps TRBD1 (6 bases). The germline gives CDR1 LGHDT, CDR2 YNNKEL (reference sequence). V gave up 4 bases and J gave up 3 bases, with 13 bases separating them. The CDR3 is made up of 15 amino acids. The CDR3 DNA follows: TGTGCCAGCAGCCCTGGTGACAGGCCCAATCAGCCCCAGCATTTT. Its translation is CASSPGDRPNQPQHF. The whole variable domain, filled in from reference TRBV3-1 and TRBJ1-5, reads DTAVSQTPKYLVTQMGNDKSIKCEQNLGHDTMYWYKQDSKKFLKIMFSYNNKELIINETVPNRFSPKSPDKAHLNLHINSLELGDSAVYFCASSPGDRPNQPQHFGDGTRLSIL.

The J gene is TRBJ2-1, the V gene TRBV5-1; 11 bases line up with TRBD2. CDR1 is SGHRS, CDR2 YFSETQ, per germline. Trimming took 2 bases from V and 4 from J; bases not matched to a gene: 5. The CDR3 runs 16 residues. The CDR3 spells CASSLFTSGSYNEQFF. The CDR3 region has the DNA TGCGCCAGCAGCTTATTTACTAGCGGGAGTTACAATGAGCAGTTCTTC.

The CDR3 sequence is CASDYGGSYEQYF. DNA for the CDR3: TGTGCCAGCGACTACGGGGGGAGCTACGAGCAGTACTTC. The V call is TRBV2, the J call TRBJ2-7; TRBD2 matches 7 bases. The V gene's germline CDR1 is SNHLY and CDR2 FYNNEI. The CDR3 length is 13 residues. J gave up 3 bases and V 8 bases, and 7 bases lay outside the gene matches.

This clonotype has ten or more counts. The chain is built from TRBV5-5 and TRBJ1-1; 7 nucleotides match TRBD1. Trimming removed 4 bases from V and 4 bases from J; junction bases left unmatched: 7. CDR1 is SGHKS, CDR2 YYEKEE, per germline (reference sequence). CDR3 length: 14 amino acids. The chain's CDR3 is CASSPQGPVTEAFF. The DNA of the CDR3 is TGTGCCAGCAGCCCACAGGGGCCGGTCACTGAAGCTTTCTTT.

This clonotype appeared many times. V usage is TRBV4-1 and J usage is TRBJ2-5, with D unclear. V dropped 1 base and J dropped 5 bases, with 17 bases sitting between them. Germline V gene sequence: CDR1 MGHRA, CDR2 YSYEKL. The CDR3 spans 16 residues. CDR3 sequence: CASSQAWSLVNETQYF. CDR3 nucleotides: TGCGCCAGCAGCCAAGCTTGGTCTTTGGTCAACGAGACCCAGTACTTC.

With respect to this clonotype: This clone may be a read error of a much larger clone one base away. This chain joins TRBV20-1 and TRBJ2-3, with 11 bases that match TRBD2. There are 12 residues in the CDR3. Germline CDR1 is DFQATT and CDR2 is SNEGSKA (reference sequence). The CDR3 loop is CSVTSGGNEQCF. As DNA, the CDR3 is TGCAGTGTAACTAGCGGGGGCAATGAGCAGTGCTTC.

For this clonotype: With a much larger clone just one base away, this may be a read error. The chain links TRBV6-2 or TRBV6-3 to TRBJ1-1; 7 bases align to TRBD1. With V trimmed by 5 bases and J by 4 bases, 19 bases remained unmatched. The CDR3 contains 18 residues. The germline V gene encodes CDR1 MNHEY and CDR2 SVGEGT. CDR3 nucleotides: TGTGCCAGCAGTGAATGGGCACGATTGACAGGGTCGTGCACTGAAGCTTTCTTT. Its translation is CASSEWARLTGSCTEAFF.

This clonotype appeared a few times. The chain's CDR3 is CASSLEVGTNSPLHF. The DNA of the CDR3 is TGTGCCAGCAGCTTGGAGGTGGGAACGAATTCACCCCTCCACTTT. The genes are TRBV5-6 and TRBJ1-6; D is undetermined. Looked up from germline, CDR1 is SGHDT and CDR2 is YYEEEE. V was clipped by 0 bases and J by 7 bases, with 11 bases between them. CDR3 length equals 15 residues.

This clonotype showed up many times. The chain employs TRBV20-1 and TRBJ1-5, with TRBD1 as a possible D gene (6 bases). The V gene lost 6 bases and the J gene lost 5 bases, with 11 bases spanning the gap. This CDR3 is 12 amino acids long. The germline gives CDR1 DFQATT, CDR2 SNEGSKA (reference sequence). The CDR3 nucleotides are TGCAGTGCAGAGGGACATGATCAGCCCCAGCATTTT. Protein sequence: CSAEGHDQPQHF.

This clonotype occurred many times. The gene calls are TRBV27 and TRBJ1-2; perhaps TRBD1 as D (6 bases). Trimming removed 6 bases from V and 3 bases from J, with 17 bases in between. This CDR3 has 15 amino acids. Germline-derived CDR1 and CDR2 are MNHEY and SMNVEV (reference sequence). This CDR3 reads CASSTTTGAYYGYTF. CDR3 bases: TGTGCCAGCAGCACTACGACAGGAGCCTACTATGGCTACACCTTC.

V usage is TRBV12-3 or TRBV12-4 and J usage is TRBJ2-5, with TRBD2 matching 8 bases. The CDR3 has 14 amino acids. V was clipped by 7 bases and J by 1 base; unmatched bases: 5. The CDR3 nucleotides are TGTGCCAGCACCCGAGCGGGAGTCCAAGAGACCCAGTACTTC. Amino acids: CASTRAGVQETQYF.

This clonotype was seen many times. V is TRBV12-5 and J is TRBJ1-6; 7 bases line up with TRBD1. Germline CDR1 LGHNT, CDR2 FRNRAP. The V and J ends lost 2 bases and 7 bases, in that order; junction bases with no gene match: 17. This CDR3 comprises 19 residues. The CDR3 protein is CASGLTTGHEARGNSPLHF. In DNA, the CDR3 is TGTGCTAGTGGTTTGACGACAGGGCACGAGGCCCGCGGAAATTCACCCCTCCACTTT. Full variable domain (rest looked up from reference TRBV12-5 and TRBJ1-6): DARVTQTPRHKVTEMGQEVTMRCQPILGHNTVFWYRQTMMQGLELLAYFRNRAPLDDSGMPKDRFSAEMPDATLATLKIQPSEPRDSAVYFCASGLTTGHEARGNSPLHFGNGTRLTVT.

This clonotype showed up just a few times. A much larger clone lies a single base off, so this may be a read error. The chain has TRBV11-2 and TRBJ2-5; D is perhaps TRBD2 (6 bases). This CDR3 region has 16 residues. CDR1 is SGHAT and CDR2 is FQNNGV in the germline V gene. Trimming took 5 bases from V and 0 from J, leaving 16 bases between them. For the CDR3, the DNA is TGTGCCAGCAGCATAGGGGATAGCGGAAACCAAGAGACCCAGTACTTC. It yields the protein CASSIGDSGNQETQYF. Combining the CDR3 with reference TRBV11-2 and TRBJ2-5 gives the whole variable domain EAGVAQSPRYKIIEKRQSVAFWCNPISGHATLYWYQQILGQGPKLLIQFQNNGVVDDSQLPKDRFSAERLKGVDSTLKIQPAKLEDSAVYLCASSIGDSGNQETQYFGPGTRLLVL.

This clonotype was found many times. The chain joins TRBV6-7 to TRBJ1-2; 10 bases align to TRBD1. TRBV6-7 is annotated as an ORF whose role is uncertain. V lost 5 bases and J lost 4; bases outside the gene matches: 7. This CDR3 is 15 amino acids long. The CDR3 is CASSVQRDRGYGYTF. CDR3 nucleotides: TGTGCCAGCAGTGTACAACGGGACAGGGGCTATGGCTACACCTTC.

This clonotype was counted many times. V is TRBV5-5 and J is TRBJ2-5; D is possibly TRBD1 (5 bases). Between the trimmed V and J ends, which lost 0 bases and 1 base, there was a span of 10 bases. This CDR3 contains 15 residues. From germline, CDR1 is SGHKS and CDR2 YYEKEE (reference sequence). The CDR3 here is CASSLATGPQETQYF. CDR3 coding DNA: TGTGCCAGCAGCTTGGCAACAGGCCCCCAAGAGACCCAGTACTTC.

The table lists this clonotype with a few counts. CDR3 in DNA: TGTGCCAGCAGCGTAGAGACTAGCCGAAACAATGAGCAGTTCTTC. Protein product: CASSVETSRNNEQFF. This chain uses TRBV9 with TRBJ2-1; TRBD2 agrees at 7 bases. Per germline, CDR1 SGDLS and CDR2 YYNGEE. Trimming cost V 0 bases and J 5 bases; bases outside gene matches: 5. The CDR3 is made up of 15 amino acids.

The chain uses TRBV20-1 and TRBJ1-1, with a possible D match to TRBD1 (5 bases). CDR3 length: 14 amino acids. V dropped 3 bases and J dropped 1 base, with 12 bases sitting between them. Germline lookup yields CDR1 DFQATT and CDR2 SNEGSKA (reference sequence). CDR3 coding DNA: TGCAGTGCTAGGGCGTCGACAGCGAACACTGAAGCTTTCTTT. Amino acids: CSARASTANTEAFF.